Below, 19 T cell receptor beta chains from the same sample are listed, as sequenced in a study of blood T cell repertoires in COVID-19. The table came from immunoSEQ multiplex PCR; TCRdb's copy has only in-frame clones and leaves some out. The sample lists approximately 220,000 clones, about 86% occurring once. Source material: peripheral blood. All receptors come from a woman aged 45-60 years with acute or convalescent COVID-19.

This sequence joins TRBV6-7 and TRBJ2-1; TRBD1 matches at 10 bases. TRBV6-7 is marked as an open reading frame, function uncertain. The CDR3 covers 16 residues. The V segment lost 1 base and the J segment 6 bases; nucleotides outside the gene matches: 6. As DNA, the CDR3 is TGTGCCAGCAGTTACTTCCGGGACAGGGGCCTCAATGAGCAGTTCTTC. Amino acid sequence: CASSYFRDRGLNEQFF.

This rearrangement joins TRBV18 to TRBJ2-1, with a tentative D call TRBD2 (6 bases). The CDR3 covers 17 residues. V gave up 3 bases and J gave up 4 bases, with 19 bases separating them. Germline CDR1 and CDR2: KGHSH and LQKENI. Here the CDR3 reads CASSPLPILGGYNEQFF. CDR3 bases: TGTGCCAGCTCACCCCTCCCCATCTTGGGGGGATACAATGAGCAGTTCTTC.

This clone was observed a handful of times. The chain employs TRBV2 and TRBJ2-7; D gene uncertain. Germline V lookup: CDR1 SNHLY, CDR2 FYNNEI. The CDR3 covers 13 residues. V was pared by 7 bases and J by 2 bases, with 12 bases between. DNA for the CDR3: TGTGCCAGCACTGCTAACAGCCCCTACGAGCAGTACTTC. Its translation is CASTANSPYEQYF.

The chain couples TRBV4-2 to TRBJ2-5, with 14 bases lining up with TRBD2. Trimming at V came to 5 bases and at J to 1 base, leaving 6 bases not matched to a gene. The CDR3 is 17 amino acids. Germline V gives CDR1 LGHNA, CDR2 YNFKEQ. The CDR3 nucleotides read TGTGCCAGCAGCAAGGGGACTAGCGGGGGTCCCCAAGAGACCCAGTACTTC. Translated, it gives CASSKGTSGGPQETQYF.

The CDR3 DNA follows: TGTGCCAGCAGTTTAGGGCAGGGGGTCTATGGCTACACCTTC. It yields the protein CASSLGQGVYGYTF. The chain couples TRBV28 to TRBJ1-2, with 7 nucleotides matching TRBD1. The germline gives CDR1 MDHEN, CDR2 SYDVKM. V trimming: 2 bases; J trimming: 4 bases; junction bases outside the gene matches: 4. The CDR3 consists of 14 residues.

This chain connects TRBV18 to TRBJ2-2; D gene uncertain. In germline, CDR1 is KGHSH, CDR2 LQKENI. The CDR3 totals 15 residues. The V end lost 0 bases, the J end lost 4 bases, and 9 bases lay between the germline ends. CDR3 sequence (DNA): TGTGCCAGCTCACCACCCAGTGCGGCCACCGGGGAGCTGTTTTTT. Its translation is CASSPPSAATGELFF.

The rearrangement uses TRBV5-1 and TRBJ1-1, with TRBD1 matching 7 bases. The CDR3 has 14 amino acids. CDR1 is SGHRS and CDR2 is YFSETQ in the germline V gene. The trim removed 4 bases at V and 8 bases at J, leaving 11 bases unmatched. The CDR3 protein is CASSTRQGNPEAFF. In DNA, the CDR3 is TGCGCCAGCAGCACCAGACAGGGAAACCCCGAAGCTTTCTTT.

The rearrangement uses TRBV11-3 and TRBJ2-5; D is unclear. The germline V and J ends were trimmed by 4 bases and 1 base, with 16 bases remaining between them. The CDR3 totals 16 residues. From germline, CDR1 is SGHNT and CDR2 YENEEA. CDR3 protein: CASSSSRLAFQETQYF. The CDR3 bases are TGTGCCAGCAGCTCCTCCAGGCTCGCTTTCCAAGAGACCCAGTACTTC.

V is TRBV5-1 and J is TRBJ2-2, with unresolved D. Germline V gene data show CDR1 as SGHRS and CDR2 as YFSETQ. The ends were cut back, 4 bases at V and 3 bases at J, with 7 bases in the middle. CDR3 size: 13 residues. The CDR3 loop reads CASSPEYTGELFF. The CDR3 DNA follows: TGCGCCAGCAGCCCCGAGTACACCGGGGAGCTGTTTTTT. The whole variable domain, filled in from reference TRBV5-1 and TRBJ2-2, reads KAGVTQTPRYLIKTRGQQVTLSCSPISGHRSVSWYQQTPGQGLQFLFEYFSETQRNKGNFPGRFSGRQFSNSRSEMNVSTLELGDSALYLCASSPEYTGELFFGEGSRLTVL.

The CDR3: CASSPSGWETQYF. The CDR3 nucleotides read TGTGCCAGCAGCCCCTCCGGGTGGGAGACCCAGTACTTC. The chain joins TRBV5-6 to TRBJ2-5; D remains unclear. V lost 4 bases, J lost 5 bases, and 12 bases lay in between. Germline lookup yields CDR1 SGHDT and CDR2 YYEEEE. This CDR3 region has 13 residues.

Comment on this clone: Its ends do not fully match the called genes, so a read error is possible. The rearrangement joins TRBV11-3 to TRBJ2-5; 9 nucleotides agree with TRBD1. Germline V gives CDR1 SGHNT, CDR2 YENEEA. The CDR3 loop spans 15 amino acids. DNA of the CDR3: TGTGCCTGCAGTGCAAACAGGGGGCGGGGGGAGACCCAGTACTTC. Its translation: CACSANRGRGETQYF.

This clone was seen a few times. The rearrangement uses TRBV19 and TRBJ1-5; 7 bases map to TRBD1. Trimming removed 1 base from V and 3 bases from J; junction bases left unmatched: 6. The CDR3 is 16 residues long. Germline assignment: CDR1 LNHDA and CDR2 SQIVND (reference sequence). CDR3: CASSIAQGMLNQPQHF. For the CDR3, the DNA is TGTGCCAGTAGTATAGCACAGGGGATGCTCAATCAGCCCCAGCATTTT.

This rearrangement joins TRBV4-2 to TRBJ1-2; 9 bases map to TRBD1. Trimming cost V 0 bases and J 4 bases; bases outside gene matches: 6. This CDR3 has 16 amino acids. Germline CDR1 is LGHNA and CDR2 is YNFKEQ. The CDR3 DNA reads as TGTGCCAGCAGCCAAGAATACAGGGGGCGCGTCTATGGCTACACCTTC. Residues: CASSQEYRGRVYGYTF.

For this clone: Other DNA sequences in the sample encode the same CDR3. CDR3 in DNA: TGTGCCAGCAGCTTAGGTCAGGGGAACACTGAAGCTTTCTTT. Translation gives CASSLGQGNTEAFF. This sequence joins TRBV7-9 and TRBJ1-1; TRBD1 is a possible D gene (5 bases). The CDR3 spans 14 residues. V was trimmed by 1 base and J by 1 base, leaving 7 bases between them. CDR1 and CDR2 (germline): SEHNR, FQNEAQ (reference sequence).

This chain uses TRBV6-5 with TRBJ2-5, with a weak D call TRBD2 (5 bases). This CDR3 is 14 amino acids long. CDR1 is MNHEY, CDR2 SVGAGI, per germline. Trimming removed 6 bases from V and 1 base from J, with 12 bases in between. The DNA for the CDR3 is TGTGCCAGCAGGAGGTCGGGGATCCAAGAGACCCAGTACTTC. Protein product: CASRRSGIQETQYF.

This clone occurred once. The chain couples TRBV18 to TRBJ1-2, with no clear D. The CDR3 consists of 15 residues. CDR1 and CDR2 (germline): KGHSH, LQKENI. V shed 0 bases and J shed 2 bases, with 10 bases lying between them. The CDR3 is CASSPPSGKNYGYTF. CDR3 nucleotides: TGTGCCAGCTCACCACCCTCCGGGAAGAACTATGGCTACACCTTC.

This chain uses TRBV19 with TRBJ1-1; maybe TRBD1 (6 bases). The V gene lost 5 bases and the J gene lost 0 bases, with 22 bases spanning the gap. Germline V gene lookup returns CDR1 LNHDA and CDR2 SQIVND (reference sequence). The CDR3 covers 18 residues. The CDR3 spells CASSSRTVQKGMNTEAFF. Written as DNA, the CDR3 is TGTGCCAGTAGTTCCCGGACAGTCCAAAAGGGGATGAACACTGAAGCTTTCTTT.

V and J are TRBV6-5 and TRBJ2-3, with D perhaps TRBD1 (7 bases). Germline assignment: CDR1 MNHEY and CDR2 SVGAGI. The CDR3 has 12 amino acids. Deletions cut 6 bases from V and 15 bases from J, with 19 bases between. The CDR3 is CASSSIPGGSYF. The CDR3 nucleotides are TGTGCCAGCAGCTCCATCCCAGGGGGGTCCTATTTT.

For the CDR3, the DNA is TGTGCCAGCAGTTCCAGGGGGACCCTGAACACCGGGGAGCTGTTTTTT. Amino acids: CASSSRGTLNTGELFF. The genes are TRBV11-3 and TRBJ2-2; 7 positions match TRBD1. With 6 bases clipped from V and 1 base from J, the junction kept 8 bases outside the gene matches. CDR3 length equals 16 residues. Germline CDR1 SGHNT, CDR2 YENEEA.